One and the same sample provided the 24 T cell receptor beta chains below, sequenced in a study of blood T cell repertoires in COVID-19. Produced via immunoSEQ multiplex PCR; TCRdb's table is partial and in-frame only. The data show over 200,000 clones, around 89% seen once. Material: PBMCs or T cells enriched from blood (not recorded which). These receptors were collected from a man aged 40-55 years who had recovered from COVID-19.

This chain uses TRBV7-9 with TRBJ1-2; 11 nucleotides agree with TRBD1. The CDR3 is 15 residues long. Looked up from germline, CDR1 is SEHNR and CDR2 is FQNEAQ (reference sequence). After removal of 5 bases from V and 6 bases from J, the junction contained 8 bases not matched to a gene. CDR3 nucleotides: TGTGCCAGCAGCCGTCGGACAGGGGGCGCGCATGGCTACACCTTC. It codes for CASSRRTGGAHGYTF.

The chain recombines TRBV6-1 with TRBJ2-7, with D perhaps TRBD2 (6 bases). This CDR3 is built from 14 residues. V lost 2 bases to trimming and J lost 1 base, with 9 bases between them. Germline lookup yields CDR1 MNHNS and CDR2 SASEGT. CDR3 sequence (DNA): TGTGCCAGCAGTGAACGGGGAGGATCCTACGAGCAGTACTTC. This encodes CASSERGGSYEQYF.

The chain uses TRBV13 and TRBJ2-5; 7 bases align to TRBD1. CDR1 PRHDT and CDR2 FYEKMQ come from the germline V gene (reference sequence). V lost 8 bases and J lost 2; bases outside the gene matches: 11. The length of the CDR3 is 15 residues. The CDR3 DNA reads as TGTGCCAGCGCCCCCGCAGGGGGTTGGCAAGAGACCCAGTACTTC. Protein: CASAPAGGWQETQYF.

This chain uses TRBV24-1 with TRBJ1-1; no clear D. The CDR3 consists of 11 residues. The ends were cut back, 9 bases at V and 4 bases at J, with 8 bases in the middle. Germline CDR1 is KGHDR and CDR2 is SFDVKD. The CDR3 is CATRFGTEAFF. The CDR3 DNA sequence: TGTGCCACCCGGTTCGGCACTGAAGCTTTCTTT.

The chain combines TRBV10-1 with TRBJ2-3, with 7 bases matching TRBD2. CDR3 length: 18 amino acids. J lost 2 bases, V lost 0 bases, and 11 bases had no gene match. Germline CDR1 and CDR2: WNHNN and SYGVQD (reference sequence). DNA of the CDR3: TGCGCCAGCAGTGAGTCGAACGGGGCGGGGAGGGCCACAGATACGCAGTATTTT. Encoded protein: CASSESNGAGRATDTQYF.

This clone was picked up one time. The rearrangement links TRBV13 to TRBJ2-7; 10 positions agree with TRBD2. CDR3 length equals 14 residues. V was clipped by 2 bases and J by 2 bases; unmatched bases: 0. The germline V gene has CDR1 PRHDT and CDR2 FYEKMQ (reference sequence). The chain's CDR3 is CASSLSGRAYEQYF. Written as DNA, the CDR3 is TGTGCCAGCAGCTTAAGCGGGAGGGCCTACGAGCAGTACTTC. The variable domain in full, completed from reference TRBV13 and TRBJ2-7, reads AAGVIQSPRHLIKEKRETATLKCYPIPRHDTVYWYQQGPGQDPQFLISFYEKMQSDKGSIPDRFSAQQFSDYHSELNMSSLELGDSALYFCASSLSGRAYEQYFGPGTRLTVT.

The gene calls are TRBV11-3 and TRBJ1-4; D uncertain. The germline V and J ends were trimmed by 0 bases and 5 bases, with 13 bases remaining between them. This CDR3 is built from 16 residues. The germline gives CDR1 SGHNT, CDR2 YENEEA. The CDR3 DNA follows: TGTGCCAGCAGCTTAGAGGGGAAGGGAGGCAATGAAAAACTGTTTTTT. Its protein is CASSLEGKGGNEKLFF.

The rearrangement links TRBV10-1 to TRBJ2-7; D is possibly TRBD1 (5 bases). CDR1 and CDR2 (germline): WNHNN, SYGVQD (reference sequence). This CDR3 region has 15 residues. The ends were cut back, 5 bases at V and 2 bases at J, with 16 bases in the middle. The CDR3 coding sequence is TGCGCCAGCAGTCTTCAGGGTTCGTCAACCTACGAGCAGTACTTC. As protein: CASSLQGSSTYEQYF.

The V gene is TRBV30, the J gene TRBJ1-1, with TRBD1 as a possible D gene (6 bases). The germline gives CDR1 GTSNPN, CDR2 SVGIG (reference sequence). The CDR3 is 12 amino acids. The CDR3, as DNA: TGTGCAGCGGACAGTATGAACACTGAAGCTTTCTTT. Translated: CAADSMNTEAFF.

This clone has a single count. This chain connects TRBV9 to TRBJ2-7; the match to TRBD1 covers 8 bases. Germline CDR1 reads SGDLS; CDR2 reads YYNGEE. Trimming took 4 bases from V and 2 from J; bases not matched to a gene: 8. The CDR3 sequence is 15 residues long. CDR3 amino acids: CASSHGDRGTYEQYF. The CDR3 DNA reads as TGTGCCAGCAGCCATGGCGACAGGGGAACCTACGAGCAGTACTTC.

The chain employs TRBV10-1 and TRBJ1-1; weak D call: TRBD1 (5 bases). V dropped 3 bases and J dropped 1 base, with 9 bases sitting between them. Germline CDR1 is WNHNN and CDR2 is SYGVQD (reference sequence). The CDR3 loop spans 14 amino acids. Written as DNA, the CDR3 is TGCGCCAGCAGTGATGGACAACCGAACACTGAAGCTTTCTTT. It is translated as CASSDGQPNTEAFF.

This clone came up once. J is TRBJ1-4 and V is TRBV5-6, with D perhaps TRBD1 (5 bases). Germline-derived CDR1 and CDR2 are SGHDT and YYEEEE. The CDR3 is 16 residues long. V was cut by 0 bases and J by 8 bases, with 17 bases left in between. CDR3 sequence: CASSLDLGGRNEKLFF. Written as DNA, the CDR3 is TGTGCCAGCAGCTTGGATTTGGGGGGGAGAAACGAAAAACTGTTTTTT.

The chain couples TRBV15 to TRBJ1-6; no reliable D call. The germline V gene encodes CDR1 LNHNV and CDR2 YYDKDF (reference sequence). Trimming took off 0 bases at V and 7 bases at J, with 16 bases between the two ends. CDR3 length: 17 residues. CDR3 DNA: TGTGCCACCAGCAGAGATTTCCGCCTGGTTGGCAATTCACCCCTCCACTTT. Protein: CATSRDFRLVGNSPLHF.

The rearrangement joins TRBV7-9 to TRBJ1-2, with 8 bases lining up with TRBD1. Germline lookup yields CDR1 SEHNR and CDR2 FQNEAQ (reference sequence). The CDR3 has 15 amino acids. V lost 4 bases and J lost 3; bases outside the gene matches: 7. The CDR3 spells CASSSVAGGDYGYTF. Here the CDR3 DNA reads TGTGCCAGCAGCTCTGTGGCAGGGGGCGACTATGGCTACACCTTC.

This clone was seen just once. The rearrangement uses TRBV2 and TRBJ1-1; 8 positions agree with TRBD1. The CDR3 sequence is 11 residues long. Germline trimming cut 6 bases from V and 10 bases from J; bases unmatched to any gene: 4. Germline V lookup: CDR1 SNHLY, CDR2 FYNNEI. The CDR3 DNA sequence: TGTGCCAGCAGGGAGACAGGGGCAGCTTTCTTT. Protein: CASRETGAAFF.

This chain connects TRBV19 to TRBJ2-1; 9 positions match TRBD1. Germline CDR1 reads LNHDA; CDR2 reads SQIVND (reference sequence). This CDR3 spans 17 amino acids. Trimming took 6 bases from V and 5 from J; bases not matched to a gene: 14. CDR3 sequence reads: CASRVGGTGIRNNEQFF. In DNA form, the CDR3 reads TGTGCCAGTAGGGTCGGGGGGACAGGGATTAGGAACAATGAGCAGTTCTTC.

The genes are TRBV5-1 and TRBJ1-6; no clear D gene. The V gene's germline CDR1 is SGHRS and CDR2 YFSETQ. The CDR3 is made up of 16 amino acids. Trimming shortened V by 4 bases and J by 9 bases, and 20 bases separated the two germline ends. The CDR3 bases are TGCGCCAGCAGCCCAATCGGGGATTCGTCTATTTCACCCCTCCACTTT. Its translation is CASSPIGDSSISPLHF.

The chain carries TRBV11-1 and TRBJ2-7; 7 bases are a match to TRBD1. The CDR3 runs 15 residues. V dropped 1 base and J dropped 0; count of bases not matched to a gene: 3. The germline V gene has CDR1 SGHAT and CDR2 FQDESV (reference sequence). In nucleotides, the CDR3 is TGTGCCAGCAGCTTAGACGACAGGGCCTCCTACGAGCAGTACTTC. This codes for CASSLDDRASYEQYF.

This chain joins TRBV4-3 and TRBJ2-1, with TRBD2 identical over 10 bases. The CDR3 is made up of 16 amino acids. The V gene end was trimmed by 0 bases and the J gene end by 3 bases; junction bases not matched to a gene: 2. Germline CDR1 is LGHNA and CDR2 is YSLEER. CDR3: CASSQDASGGYNEQFF. DNA of the CDR3: TGCGCCAGCAGCCAAGATGCTAGCGGGGGCTACAATGAGCAGTTCTTC.

V is TRBV19 and J is TRBJ1-5, with D possibly being TRBD1 (6 bases). Trimming shortened V by 8 bases and J by 3 bases, and 14 bases separated the two germline ends. This CDR3 comprises 14 residues. From germline, CDR1 is LNHDA and CDR2 SQIVND (reference sequence). The CDR3 nucleotides read TGTGCCAGTCGTGGGGGGGCGCACAATCAGCCCCAGCATTTT. Its translation is CASRGGAHNQPQHF.

The chain is built from TRBV29-1 and TRBJ1-1, with unresolved D. The CDR3 is 13 amino acids. V was cut by 4 bases and J by 0 bases, with 9 bases left in between. Germline lookup yields CDR1 SQVTM and CDR2 ANQGSEA. The CDR3 coding sequence is TGCAGCGTTGGTCCAGGTATGAACACTGAAGCTTTCTTT. It encodes CSVGPGMNTEAFF.

V usage is TRBV20-1 and J usage is TRBJ2-7; D is unclear. CDR3 length: 10 residues. Germline V lookup: CDR1 DFQATT, CDR2 SNEGSKA (reference sequence). The V end was cut by 4 bases, the J end by 5 bases, with 6 bases between. DNA of the CDR3: TGCAGTGCTAACCGGGACGAGCAGTACTTC. Amino acid sequence: CSANRDEQYF.

This CDR3 reads CASSYLRYSGANVLTF. CDR3 DNA sequence: TGTGCCAGCAGTTACTTACGGTACTCTGGGGCCAACGTCCTGACTTTC. The chain couples TRBV6-5 to TRBJ2-6; the D is unclear. Germline V gene sequence: CDR1 MNHEY, CDR2 SVGAGI. The CDR3 contains 16 residues. The V end lost 1 base, the J end lost 0 bases, and 7 bases lay between the germline ends.

The rearrangement uses TRBV19 and TRBJ1-2; perhaps TRBD1 as D (6 bases). Deletions cut 5 bases from V and 4 bases from J, with 32 bases between. CDR3 length: 20 residues. CDR1 LNHDA and CDR2 SQIVND come from the germline V gene (reference sequence). The CDR3 is CASSPTSLFLTGGAFYGYTF. CDR3 nucleotide sequence: TGTGCCAGTAGTCCCACCAGTTTGTTTCTTACTGGGGGCGCTTTCTATGGCTACACCTTC.